The rows below give T cell receptor beta chains drawn from one sample of a study of shared clonotypes between healthy human individuals. The data were produced by immunoSEQ multiplex PCR, yet TCRdb's version contains in-frame clones alone and is incomplete. Altogether millions of clones are present, 93% being singletons, with the ten largest covering about 0.41%. Specimen: naive CD4+ T cells from PBMCs. These receptors all stem from a man aged 18 to 35 in good health. Some clones in this sample may be carry-over from other donors' samples. The CDR3 runs from the conserved cysteine through the conserved F or W. The D gene is left open where the match is weak. Rows give clone size only sometimes, using once, few, many, or a class for an expanded clone.

v_gene: TRBV6-6
d_gene: NA
j_gene: TRBJ2-7
abundance: NA
CDR3aa: CASSPYGEGRYEQYF
CDR3nt: TGTGCCAGCAGCCCTTACGGGGAAGGGCGCTACGAGCAGTACTTC

v_gene: TRBV28
d_gene: NA
j_gene: TRBJ1-1
abundance: NA
CDR3aa: CASRSQSTEAFF
CDR3nt: TGTGCCAGCAGGTCTCAAAGTACTGAAGCTTTCTTT

v_gene: TRBV19
d_gene: NA
j_gene: TRBJ2-6
abundance: NA
CDR3aa: CASSERTGSRSGANVLTF
CDR3nt: TGTGCCAGTAGTGAAAGGACCGGGTCCCGCTCTGGGGCCAACGTCCTGACTTTC

v_gene: TRBV7-2
d_gene: NA
j_gene: TRBJ2-1
abundance: NA
CDR3aa: CASSLEAAGFNGNEQFF
CDR3nt: TGTGCCAGCAGCTTAGAGGCGGCAGGGTTTAATGGCAATGAGCAGTTCTTC

v_gene: TRBV30
d_gene: TRBD2
j_gene: TRBJ2-3
abundance: once
CDR3aa: CAWSPSGADTQYF
CDR3nt: TGTGCCTGGAGTCCTAGCGGGGCAGATACGCAGTATTTT

v_gene: TRBV6-5
d_gene: NA
j_gene: TRBJ1-1
abundance: NA
CDR3aa: CASSYSSGEAFF
CDR3nt: TGTGCCAGCAGTTACTCTTCAGGAGAAGCTTTCTTT

v_gene: TRBV6-5
d_gene: TRBD1
j_gene: TRBJ1-2
abundance: NA
CDR3aa: CASRGGSVGYTF
CDR3nt: TGTGCCAGCAGAGGGGGCTCTGTTGGCTACACCTTC

v_gene: TRBV30
d_gene: NA
j_gene: TRBJ2-1
abundance: once
CDR3aa: CAWSHYNEQFF
CDR3nt: TGTGCCTGGAGCCACTACAATGAGCAGTTCTTC

v_gene: TRBV9
d_gene: NA
j_gene: TRBJ1-2
abundance: NA
CDR3aa: CASSVGGRANYGYTF
CDR3nt: TGTGCCAGCAGCGTCGGGGGAAGAGCTAACTATGGCTACACCTTC

v_gene: TRBV5-1
d_gene: NA
j_gene: TRBJ2-2
abundance: NA
CDR3aa: CASSLVGVPNTGELFF
CDR3nt: TGCGCCAGCAGCTTGGTGGGGGTCCCGAACACCGGGGAGCTGTTTTTT

v_gene: TRBV28
d_gene: NA
j_gene: TRBJ2-2
abundance: NA
CDR3aa: CASSEDYTGELFF
CDR3nt: TGTGCCAGCAGTGAGGATTACACCGGGGAGCTGTTTTTT

v_gene: TRBV27
d_gene: NA
j_gene: TRBJ2-1
abundance: once
CDR3aa: CASSFSPPYNEQFF
CDR3nt: TGTGCCAGCAGTTTCTCCCCCCCCTACAATGAGCAGTTCTTC

v_gene: TRBV27
d_gene: NA
j_gene: TRBJ1-2
abundance: NA
CDR3aa: CASSFAGAYGYTF
CDR3nt: TGTGCCAGCAGTTTTGCAGGAGCCTATGGCTACACCTTC

v_gene: TRBV27
d_gene: NA
j_gene: TRBJ2-1
abundance: NA
CDR3aa: CASSLRSLAGSPFF
CDR3nt: TGTGCCAGCAGTTTAAGGTCCCTGGCGGGAAGTCCGTTCTTC

v_gene: TRBV4-1
d_gene: NA
j_gene: TRBJ2-7
abundance: NA
CDR3aa: CASSQERAPREQYF
CDR3nt: TGCGCCAGCAGCCAAGAGAGGGCCCCTCGGGAGCAGTACTTC

v_gene: TRBV19
d_gene: TRBD2
j_gene: TRBJ2-1
abundance: NA
CDR3aa: CASSIGLAGEGSYNEQFF
CDR3nt: TGTGCCAGTAGTATAGGGTTAGCGGGAGAGGGATCCTACAATGAGCAGTTCTTC

v_gene: TRBV29-1
d_gene: TRBD1
j_gene: TRBJ1-1
abundance: few
CDR3aa: CSGGQGTDTEAFF
CDR3nt: TGCAGCGGGGGACAGGGGACGGACACTGAAGCTTTCTTT

v_gene: TRBV6-1
d_gene: TRBD2
j_gene: TRBJ2-3
abundance: once
CDR3aa: CASRYRDYLADTQYF
CDR3nt: TGTGCCAGCAGATACCGGGACTACCTAGCTGATACGCAGTATTTT

v_gene: TRBV5-1
d_gene: TRBD1
j_gene: TRBJ1-4
abundance: NA
CDR3aa: CASSFTGDRNEKLFF
CDR3nt: TGCGCCAGCAGCTTTACCGGGGACAGGAATGAAAAACTGTTTTTT

v_gene: TRBV6-5
d_gene: TRBD1
j_gene: TRBJ1-1
abundance: NA
CDR3aa: CASSFGMGTAEAFF
CDR3nt: TGTGCCAGCAGTTTCGGGATGGGGACAGCAGAAGCTTTCTTT

v_gene: TRBV30
d_gene: TRBD1
j_gene: TRBJ1-5
abundance: NA
CDR3aa: CAWSTGQGDNQPQHF
CDR3nt: TGTGCCTGGAGTACCGGACAGGGAGACAATCAGCCCCAGCATTTT

v_gene: TRBV18
d_gene: TRBD2
j_gene: TRBJ2-1
abundance: NA
CDR3aa: CASSPLMTSGISNEQFF
CDR3nt: TGTGCCAGCTCACCACTGATGACTAGCGGGATTTCCAATGAGCAGTTCTTC